The 23 T cell receptor beta chains reported below all come from one sample, sequenced in a study of blood T cell repertoires in COVID-19. Assay used: immunoSEQ multiplex PCR; TCRdb lists only in-frame clones, some missing. The repertoire consists of about 79,000 clones, with approximately 90% occurring once and the leading ten covering about 4.5%. Sequencing used peripheral blood. Receptors originate from a man in his forties or fifties with active COVID-19.

The rearrangement uses TRBV9 and TRBJ2-3; 10 bases align to TRBD2. This CDR3 spans 18 amino acids. Germline-derived CDR1 and CDR2 are SGDLS and YYNGEE. The V segment lost 0 bases and the J segment 2 bases; nucleotides outside the gene matches: 9. CDR3 in amino acids: CASSVATGTSDHTDTQYF. CDR3 nucleotide sequence: TGTGCCAGCAGCGTAGCTACCGGGACTAGCGATCACACAGATACGCAGTATTTT.

This clone was found once. The chain employs TRBV2 and TRBJ1-2, with 7 positions matching TRBD1. The germline V gene encodes CDR1 SNHLY and CDR2 FYNNEI. Germline trimming cut 6 bases from V and 0 bases from J; bases unmatched to any gene: 7. The CDR3 extends over 15 amino acids. The CDR3 loop is CASSSAGTANYGYTF. CDR3 coding DNA: TGTGCCAGCAGCAGTGCCGGGACAGCTAACTATGGCTACACCTTC.

The rearrangement links TRBV7-3 to TRBJ1-1, with a possible D match to TRBD1 (6 bases). Per germline, CDR1 SGHTA and CDR2 FQGTGA. V was pared by 3 bases and J by 4 bases, with 9 bases between. This CDR3 spans 13 amino acids. CDR3: CASSFQGSTEAFF. Here the CDR3 DNA reads TGTGCCAGCAGCTTTCAGGGGTCCACTGAAGCTTTCTTT.

This chain joins TRBV6-6 and TRBJ1-5, with 7 positions matching TRBD1. CDR3 length: 14 amino acids. The ends lost 6 bases at V and 5 bases at J; junction bases unmatched: 7. The germline V gene encodes CDR1 MNHNY and CDR2 SVGAGI (reference sequence). The CDR3 coding sequence is TGTGCCAGCAGACCGGACAGGACTTATCAGCCCCAGCATTTT. Amino acids: CASRPDRTYQPQHF.

The chain is built from TRBV7-7 and TRBJ2-5, with 11 nucleotides matching TRBD1. This CDR3 contains 18 residues. After removal of 4 bases from V and 5 bases from J, the junction contained 15 bases not matched to a gene. From germline, CDR1 is SSHAT and CDR2 FNYEAQ (reference sequence). In DNA, the CDR3 is TGTGCCAGCAGCTCCAAAAAACGGGACAGGGGGAAGTTGGAGACCCAGTACTTC. Encoded protein: CASSSKKRDRGKLETQYF.

The V and J genes are TRBV30 and TRBJ1-5, with D tentatively TRBD1 (5 bases). This CDR3 region has 12 residues. V lost 4 bases and J 6 bases, leaving 10 bases between the germline ends. Germline values: CDR1 GTSNPN, CDR2 SVGIG (reference sequence). The CDR3 here is CAWNQGSQPQHF. DNA of the CDR3: TGTGCCTGGAATCAGGGTAGTCAGCCCCAGCATTTT.

V and J are TRBV5-1 and TRBJ1-4; TRBD1 matches at 10 bases. Trimming cost V 0 bases and J 10 bases; bases outside gene matches: 3. This CDR3 has 14 amino acids. The germline gives CDR1 SGHRS, CDR2 YFSETQ. As DNA, the CDR3 is TGCGCCAGCAGCTTGGAAGGACAGGGGGTAAAACTGTTTTTT. It specifies CASSLEGQGVKLFF.

The chain carries TRBV7-9 and TRBJ2-7; TRBD2 matches 7 bases. Per germline, CDR1 SEHNR and CDR2 FQNEAQ (reference sequence). The CDR3 totals 18 residues. V lost 5 bases to trimming and J lost 6 bases; unmatched junction nucleotides: 22. The DNA for the CDR3 is TGTGCCAGCAGCCGGGGGGTTGGTACGTTTACTTTTCCCAGCGAGCAGTACTTC. Amino acids: CASSRGVGTFTFPSEQYF.

The chain couples TRBV5-3 to TRBJ2-3, with a possible D match to TRBD1 (6 bases). TRBV5-3 belongs to the ORF category, with a function that is uncertain. Trimming stripped 4 bases from V and 5 bases from J, with 17 bases between. This CDR3 is 15 amino acids long. This CDR3 is CARSPQGRVGDTQYF. DNA of the CDR3: TGTGCCAGAAGCCCCCAGGGGCGGGTGGGAGATACGCAGTATTTT.

V and J are TRBV4-2 and TRBJ1-5; D is possibly TRBD1 (5 bases). Trimming pared 5 bases from V and 4 bases from J, leaving 12 bases between. In germline, CDR1 is LGHNA, CDR2 YNFKEQ. This CDR3 comprises 14 residues. The CDR3 bases are TGTGCCAGCAGCAGAGGGGAGGAGAATCAGCCCCAGCATTTT. This sequence encodes CASSRGEENQPQHF.

This clone was detected only a few times. The chain has TRBV9 and TRBJ2-7; tentatively, D is TRBD1 (5 bases). V was pared by 4 bases and J by 5 bases, with 22 bases between. This CDR3 contains 16 residues. Germline V gene sequence: CDR1 SGDLS, CDR2 YYNGEE. As DNA, the CDR3 is TGTGCCAGCAGCCCCCAGGGCAGGCCCCTAGGTGACGAGCAGTACTTC. Amino acids: CASSPQGRPLGDEQYF.

This chain connects TRBV29-1 to TRBJ1-1; D perhaps matches TRBD1 (6 bases). The CDR3 loop spans 12 amino acids. The V and J ends lost 6 bases and 1 base respectively, with 9 bases between them. Per the germline V gene, CDR1 is SQVTM and CDR2 is ANQGSEA. The CDR3 DNA follows: TGCAGCGTGGGGGGGGCGAACACTGAAGCTTTCTTT. Encoded protein: CSVGGANTEAFF.

J is TRBJ1-6 and V is TRBV2; D perhaps matches TRBD1 (5 bases). This CDR3 is 14 amino acids long. CDR1 is SNHLY, CDR2 FYNNEI, per germline. V was shortened by 2 bases and J by 10 bases, with 12 bases between the two germline ends. In DNA, the CDR3 is TGTGCCAGCAGTGAACAGGGAGGAGGATCACCCCTCCACTTT. The encoded protein is CASSEQGGGSPLHF.

This clone was found once. The rearrangement uses TRBV29-1 and TRBJ2-3; the match to TRBD2 covers 9 bases. The CDR3 covers 16 residues. Per germline, CDR1 SQVTM and CDR2 ANQGSEA. V was clipped by 4 bases and J by 2 bases; unmatched bases: 10. The CDR3 DNA reads as TGCAGCGTTGTTGGGCGGGAGGGTCGCACCACAGATACGCAGTATTTT. Its translation: CSVVGREGRTTDTQYF.

The CDR3 sequence is CASKNTGGFLNQPQHF. The CDR3, as DNA: TGTGCCAGTAAAAATACAGGGGGGTTCCTCAATCAGCCCCAGCATTTT. The chain is built from TRBV19 and TRBJ1-5, with TRBD1 matching over 8 bases. Germline CDR1 is LNHDA and CDR2 is SQIVND (reference sequence). V was pared by 7 bases and J by 3 bases, with 11 bases of the junction left unmatched. The CDR3 length is 16 residues.

This clone was counted between two and nine times. The J gene is TRBJ2-5, the V gene TRBV28, with 13 bases that match TRBD2. CDR1 and CDR2 (germline): MDHEN, SYDVKM. Trimming took 5 bases from V and 0 from J; bases not matched to a gene: 6. The CDR3 totals 17 residues. CDR3 nucleotide sequence: TGTGCCAGCAGTCCAGGACTAGCGGGGGTGTACCAAGAGACCCAGTACTTC. It is translated as CASSPGLAGVYQETQYF.

The chain uses TRBV4-2 and TRBJ2-7; D gene uncertain. Trimming removed 0 bases from V and 2 bases from J, with 11 bases in between. The CDR3 is 15 residues long. Looked up from germline, CDR1 is LGHNA and CDR2 is YNFKEQ. CDR3 sequence reads: CASSQDPRAAYEQYF. CDR3 DNA sequence: TGTGCCAGCAGCCAAGATCCTAGAGCAGCCTACGAGCAGTACTTC.

This sequence joins TRBV5-4 and TRBJ2-5; a weak D match, TRBD2 (6 bases). Germline loops: CDR1 SGHNT, CDR2 YYREEE (reference sequence). The CDR3 totals 14 residues. V was cut by 1 base and J by 0 bases, with 7 bases left in between. The CDR3 DNA follows: TGTGCCAGCAGCTTGCTAGCGAACCAAGAGACCCAGTACTTC. Protein sequence: CASSLLANQETQYF.

The chain carries TRBV7-6 and TRBJ2-7, with 9 positions matching TRBD1. The V segment lost 5 bases and the J segment 2 bases; nucleotides outside the gene matches: 16. There are 18 residues in the CDR3. CDR1 is SGHVS and CDR2 is FNYEAQ in the germline V gene. CDR3 nucleotide sequence: TGTGCCAGCAGCCTATTAGTCCCCACAGGGGGCAGGACCTACGAGCAGTACTTC. Protein product: CASSLLVPTGGRTYEQYF.

The J gene is TRBJ2-3, the V gene TRBV7-8; 7 nucleotides match TRBD1. Germline V gene data show CDR1 as SGHVS and CDR2 as FQNEAQ. This CDR3 spans 14 amino acids. The J segment lost 0 bases and the V segment lost 5 bases, leaving 2 bases of the junction unmatched. The CDR3 DNA is TGTGCCAGCAGCAAGGACAGGAGCACAGATACGCAGTATTTT. It yields the protein CASSKDRSTDTQYF.

Points on this clone: The limits of the CDR3 on the DNA are not certain, so only TCRdb's listed CDR3 is given. CDR3 in amino acids: CASSIDGTRRAGGYTF. V and J are TRBV19 and TRBJ1-2; whether TRBD1, the table's D call, matches the DNA was not checked. The CDR3 spans 16 residues, counting both ends. Germline V CDR1 and CDR2: LNHDA, SQIVND (reference sequence).

The genes are TRBV9 and TRBJ2-7; D not certain. The CDR3 consists of 14 residues. V was cut by 0 bases and J by 4 bases, with 11 bases left in between. CDR1 is SGDLS and CDR2 is YYNGEE in the germline V gene. CDR3 sequence: CASSVGWAEYEQYF. The CDR3 nucleotides are TGTGCCAGCAGCGTAGGGTGGGCAGAATACGAGCAGTACTTC.

This clone was detected once. This chain uses TRBV11-3 with TRBJ2-5; 7 bases line up with TRBD2. The CDR3 spans 14 residues. Looked up from germline, CDR1 is SGHNT and CDR2 is YENEEA. Losses at the gene ends were 5 bases for V and 6 bases for J; bases not matched to a gene: 9. CDR3: CASSPGGDQKTQYF. The CDR3 bases are TGTGCCAGCAGCCCTGGGGGGGACCAGAAGACCCAGTACTTC.